The clone carrying this T cell receptor beta chain was counted a few times. Other DNA sequences in the same sample also yield this CDR3. This CDR3 has 15 amino acids. The junction had 6 bases not matched to a gene; V was cut back by 3 bases and J by 0 bases. CDR1 is SGHRS and CDR2 is YFSETQ in the germline V gene. This sample was included in a study of blood T cell repertoires in COVID-19. Across the study: From the United States, Italy and Spain came samples of acute and convalescent COVID-19. T cells, B-cell-depleted T cells, or PBMCs supplied cDNA or gDNA.

Original methodology: Amplification from reference gene primers served as the basis for estimated nucleated cell counts. TCRdb keeps only in-frame clones here, not all; method: immunoSEQ multiplex PCR. D and trimming come from the DNA, and the V and J calls and clone size come from that table. The data show under 100,000 clones, with around 87% seen just once and under 6% held by the top ten. Sequenced: peripheral blood. The rearrangement uses TRBV5-1 and TRBJ2-7; 7 bases match TRBD1. The sequence was obtained from a man in his forties with acute or convalescent COVID-19. CDR3 DNA sequence: TGCGCCAGCAGCTCCAGACAGGGTAGCTCCTACGAGCAGTACTTC. The encoded protein is CASSSRQGSSYEQYF.